This TCR beta chain was sequenced in a study of memory CD8 T cells in hepatitis C reinfection. Profiled with immunoSEQ multiplex PCR; TCRdb holds only in-frame clones, not every one. In the table there are approximately 46,000 clones, roughly nine tenths of which are singletons. Sample time point: late/post reinfection, 12 to 24 weeks after detection. The sorted cells went straight to TCR sequencing with no prior in vitro expansion. Deletions cut 4 bases from V and 2 bases from J, with 11 bases between. This CDR3 has 14 residues. The germline CDR1 and CDR2 sequences are SNHLY and FYNNEI. The rearrangement links TRBV2 to TRBJ2-5, with D perhaps matching TRBD2 (6 bases). Sequencing used naive CD8+ T cells sorted from blood. The source is a man aged 18 to 30 with hepatitis C virus infection. CDR3 in amino acids: CASSGDSLQETQYF. In DNA, the CDR3 is TGTGCCAGCAGTGGGGACTCCTTACAAGAGACCCAGTACTTC. Drawing the rest from reference TRBV2 and TRBJ2-5, the complete variable domain is EPEVTQTPSHQVTQMGQEVILRCVPISNHLYFYWYRQILGQKVEFLVSFYNNEISEKSEIFDDQFSVERPDGSNFTLKIRSTKLEDSAMYFCASSGDSLQETQYFGPGTRLLVL.